The text below deals with one T cell receptor beta chain. The antigen is unknown. J was trimmed by 2 bases and V by 4 bases; bases with no gene match: 4. The CDR3 length is 16 residues. Germline V gene lookup returns CDR1 MNHEY and CDR2 SMNVEV (reference sequence). These data come from a study of CD8+ T cells in alopecia areata. Study summary: The investigators scored severity in treated patients by the percentage of affected scalp area.

Findings and caveats of the study: Having just one nonresponder leaves the connection between baseline CD8+ expansion and response unresolved. Patients shared TCRs less clearly than mice did, possibly owing to HLA. Researchers report lesional scalp, most notably alopecia totalis/universalis, outstripped normal scalp in clonality.

Noted treatment: oral pan-JAK inhibitor, 5-10 mg twice daily. Extracted RNA was reverse transcribed, and the resulting cDNA served as sequencing template. Clones were read by immunoSEQ multiplex PCR, and TCRdb kept only the in-frame ones, dropping some. The repertoire holds 150,000 to 200,000 clones, less than 70% seen once, with about 1.3% in the top ten. Sequences were derived from CD4+ T cells sorted from blood, sampled between weeks 47 and 50, from a patient treated with tofacitinib. The clonotype originates from a human donor with alopecia areata. This chain connects TRBV27 to TRBJ2-6, with 8 bases identical to TRBD1. CDR3 in DNA: TGTGCCAGCAGTTCCTTACAGGGGGCTGGGGCCAACGTCCTGACTTTC. Translating gives CASSSLQGAGANVLTF.